This note documents a single TCR beta chain sequence. Its cognate antigen is unknown. The CDR3 runs to 15 residues. The germline gives CDR1 KGHSH, CDR2 LQKENI. The trim removed 6 bases at V and 5 bases at J, leaving 11 bases unmatched. These data originate in a study of cytomegalovirus exposure and HLA in healthy donors. The PCR made use of 60 Vbeta and 13 Jbeta primers. Sequenced by immunoSEQ multiplex PCR; TCRdb stores in-frame clones only, minus some. The sample consists of about 100,000 clones, approximately 75% of them appearing once. Study-wide results and limits: Researchers had no immune exposure information except CMV serostatus available. A list of around 160 TCR beta chains associated with cytomegalovirus was given. HLA restriction was apparent for most CMV-associated TCR beta chains in a later analysis.

This TCR was recovered from a woman in her thirties or forties in good health and CMV-seronegative. The sequenced material came from PBMCs. This chain uses TRBV18 with TRBJ2-7; 9 bases are shared with TRBD1. CDR3 nucleotide sequence: TGTGCCAGCTCTCTTACAGGGGGCGTATTGGACGAGCAGTACTTC. It encodes CASSLTGGVLDEQYF. Variable domain in full (rest from reference TRBV18 and TRBJ2-7): NAGVMQNPRHLVRRRGQEARLRCSPMKGHSHVYWYRQLPEEGLKFMVYLQKENIIDESGMPKERFSAEFPKEGPSILRIQQVVRGDSAAYFCASSLTGGVLDEQYFGPGTRLTVT.